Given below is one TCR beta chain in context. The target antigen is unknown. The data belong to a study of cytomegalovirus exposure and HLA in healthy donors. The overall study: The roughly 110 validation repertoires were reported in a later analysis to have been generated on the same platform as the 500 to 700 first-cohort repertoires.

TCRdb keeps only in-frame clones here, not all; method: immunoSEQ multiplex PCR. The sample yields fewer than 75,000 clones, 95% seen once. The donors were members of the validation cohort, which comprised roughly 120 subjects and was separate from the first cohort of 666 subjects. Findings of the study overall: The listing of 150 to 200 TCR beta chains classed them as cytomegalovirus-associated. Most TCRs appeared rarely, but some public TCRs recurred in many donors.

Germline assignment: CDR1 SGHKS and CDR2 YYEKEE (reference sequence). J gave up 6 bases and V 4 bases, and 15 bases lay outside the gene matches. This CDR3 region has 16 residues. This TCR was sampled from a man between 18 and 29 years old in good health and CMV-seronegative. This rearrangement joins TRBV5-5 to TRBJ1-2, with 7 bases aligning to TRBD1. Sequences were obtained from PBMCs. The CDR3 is CASSPTRGRGWNGYTF. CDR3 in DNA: TGTGCCAGCAGCCCGACTAGGGGCAGGGGGTGGAATGGCTACACCTTC.